This TCR beta chain was observed in a study of PD-1 blockade in mismatch repair-deficient tumors. Data came from immunoSEQ multiplex PCR; TCRdb stores just in-frame clones and leaves some out. The table includes 100,000 or so clones, about four fifths detected once. With 2 bases removed from V and 0 bases from J, the gap between germline ends came to 6 bases. Looked up from germline, CDR1 is LNHDA and CDR2 is SQIVND (reference sequence). The CDR3 contains 14 residues. This specimen consisted of peripheral blood, obtained about 36 weeks after starting pembrolizumab. The sequence derives from an adult with mismatch repair-deficient cancer. The chain employs TRBV19 and TRBJ2-3; tentative D call: TRBD1 (5 bases). The CDR3 loop is CASSITGSTDTQYF. DNA of the CDR3: TGTGCCAGTAGTATAACAGGAAGCACAGATACGCAGTATTTT.